This TCR beta chain was obtained from a study of CD8+ T cells in alopecia areata. Whole-study context: Once tofacitinib had been taken for 6 to 18 months, 6 months off drug followed. Study-level findings and limits: Researchers report lesional scalp, most notably alopecia totalis/universalis, outstripped normal scalp in clonality. Association of baseline CD8+ expansion with response is uncertain owing to one nonresponder.

cDNA prepared by RNA extraction and subsequent reverse transcription served as the template for sequencing. Here immunoSEQ multiplex PCR was the method, and the copy in TCRdb shows in-frame clones only, minus some. The sample holds more than 90,000 clones, roughly 64% seen once. Treatment given: oral pan-JAK inhibitor, 5-10 mg twice daily. The study team obtained lesional scalp punch biopsies and peripheral blood from alopecia areata patients. About this clone: Antigen unknown.

The germline V gene encodes CDR1 SEHNR and CDR2 FQNEAQ (reference sequence). The length of the CDR3 is 13 residues. Trimming cost V 7 bases and J 0 bases, with 7 bases left between them. This clonotype was sampled from a human donor with alopecia areata. The material sequenced was CD8+ T cells sorted from blood, taken at week 4, from a patient treated with tofacitinib. The chain is built from TRBV7-9 and TRBJ1-3; TRBD1 might be the D (5 bases). Here the CDR3 DNA reads TGTGCCAGCAAGGACACCTCTGGAAACACCATATATTTT. Translating it yields CASKDTSGNTIYF.